Listed here are 18 T cell receptor beta chains from one sample, sequenced in a study of blood T cell repertoires in COVID-19. TCRdb's copy holds only in-frame clones and misses some; the assay was immunoSEQ multiplex PCR. Here the sample spans some 320,000 clones, 85% being singletons. The specimen was peripheral blood. The receptors were gathered from a human donor in a cohort sampled during active COVID-19.

CDR3 nucleotides: TGTGCCAGCAGTTACTCGAATAGGGGACAGGGGGCTTCATACTTC. It yields the protein CASSYSNRGQGASYF. V gene TRBV6-5 combines with J gene TRBJ2-7; 12 nucleotides agree with TRBD1. Trimming removed 0 bases from V and 13 bases from J; junction bases left unmatched: 10. The CDR3 is made up of 15 amino acids. Germline CDR1 MNHEY, CDR2 SVGAGI.

The chain combines TRBV19 with TRBJ1-5; tentatively, D is TRBD1 (5 bases). This CDR3 is built from 13 residues. V dropped 4 bases and J dropped 6 bases, with 10 bases sitting between them. Germline-derived CDR1 and CDR2 are LNHDA and SQIVND (reference sequence). Here the CDR3 reads CASSKQDFQPQHF. CDR3 bases: TGTGCCAGTAGTAAACAGGATTTTCAGCCCCAGCATTTT.

This chain uses TRBV5-1 with TRBJ2-1; 11 bases are shared with TRBD2. Trimming removed 0 bases from V and 4 bases from J; junction bases left unmatched: 6. Germline values: CDR1 SGHRS, CDR2 YFSETQ. This CDR3 contains 17 residues. The CDR3 bases are TGCGCCAGCAGCTTGGATGGGCTAGCGGGGGGTTACAATGAGCAGTTCTTC. It is translated as CASSLDGLAGGYNEQFF. The whole variable domain, filled in from reference TRBV5-1 and TRBJ2-1, reads KAGVTQTPRYLIKTRGQQVTLSCSPISGHRSVSWYQQTPGQGLQFLFEYFSETQRNKGNFPGRFSGRQFSNSRSEMNVSTLELGDSALYLCASSLDGLAGGYNEQFFGPGTRLTVL.

The chain joins TRBV25-1 to TRBJ2-7; D may be TRBD1 (6 bases). This CDR3 comprises 13 residues. CDR1 and CDR2 from the germline V gene are MGHDK and SYGVNS. Trimming shortened V by 6 bases and J by 5 bases, and 14 bases separated the two germline ends. The CDR3: CASSAIHRDEQYF. In DNA form, the CDR3 reads TGTGCCAGCAGCGCTATCCACAGGGACGAGCAGTACTTC.

The chain combines TRBV7-8 with TRBJ2-7, with a weak D call TRBD2 (6 bases). This CDR3 comprises 15 residues. Trimming shortened V by 5 bases and J by 0 bases, and 14 bases separated the two germline ends. Germline V gene sequence: CDR1 SGHVS, CDR2 FQNEAQ. The CDR3 nucleotides read TGTGCCAGCAGCCAAAACCGCGGGATCTCCTACGAGCAGTACTTC. Translation gives CASSQNRGISYEQYF.

This chain uses TRBV7-3 with TRBJ2-7; 7 nucleotides agree with TRBD1. V trimming: 5 bases; J trimming: 5 bases; junction bases outside the gene matches: 12. The germline V gene encodes CDR1 SGHTA and CDR2 FQGTGA. The CDR3 length is 15 residues. Here the CDR3 DNA reads TGTGCCAGCAGCCTGGCAGGGGGTATTATCGACGAGCAGTACTTC. It codes for CASSLAGGIIDEQYF. The whole variable domain, filled in from reference TRBV7-3 and TRBJ2-7, reads GAGVSQTPSNKVTEKGKYVELRCDPISGHTALYWYRQSLGQGPEFLIYFQGTGAADDSGLPNDRFFAVRPEGSVSTLKIQRTERGDSAVYLCASSLAGGIIDEQYFGPGTRLTVT.

This chain uses TRBV4-2 with TRBJ2-2, with a weak D call TRBD1 (5 bases). CDR3 length: 16 residues. Germline V gene lookup returns CDR1 LGHNA and CDR2 YNFKEQ. Between the trimmed V and J ends, which lost 5 bases and 2 bases, there was a span of 15 bases. CDR3 amino acids: CASSFRTGANTGELFF. In DNA, the CDR3 is TGTGCCAGCAGCTTTCGTACAGGAGCTAACACCGGGGAGCTGTTTTTT.

The chain couples TRBV18 to TRBJ2-2; D unclear. Germline values: CDR1 KGHSH, CDR2 LQKENI. V dropped 4 bases and J dropped 3 bases, with 6 bases sitting between them. The length of the CDR3 is 13 residues. CDR3 DNA sequence: TGTGCCAGCTCACGACGGGACACCGGGGAGCTGTTTTTT. Protein sequence: CASSRRDTGELFF.

The chain employs TRBV7-6 and TRBJ1-4; tentative D call: TRBD1 (5 bases). This CDR3 has 18 residues. Germline loops: CDR1 SGHVS, CDR2 FNYEAQ. The V gene lost 2 bases and the J gene lost 7 bases, with 23 bases spanning the gap. CDR3 nucleotides: TGTGCCAGCAGCTTAAATAACCGCCAGGGAAGAGGTGGTGAAAAACTGTTTTTT. Residues: CASSLNNRQGRGGEKLFF.

This sequence joins TRBV12-3 or TRBV12-4 and TRBJ2-7; TRBD1 might be the D (6 bases). V lost 3 bases to trimming and J lost 2 bases, with 8 bases between them. The CDR3 loop spans 13 amino acids. Here the CDR3 reads CASSFPGAYEQYF. In nucleotides, the CDR3 is TGTGCCAGCAGTTTCCCAGGGGCCTACGAGCAGTACTTC.

This clone was picked up one time. This rearrangement joins TRBV18 to TRBJ1-1; possibly TRBD1 for D (6 bases). The CDR3 extends over 16 amino acids. Germline CDR1 is KGHSH and CDR2 is LQKENI. V shed 5 bases and J shed 4 bases, with 20 bases lying between them. Here the CDR3 DNA reads TGTGCCAGCTCAACGAAAATCACAGGGTTGGGCACTGAAGCTTTCTTT. It translates to CASSTKITGLGTEAFF.

The chain recombines TRBV9 with TRBJ1-4, with 10 bases that match TRBD1. From germline, CDR1 is SGDLS and CDR2 YYNGEE. This CDR3 comprises 14 residues. V gave up 4 bases and J gave up 8 bases; unmatched junction bases: 5. As DNA, the CDR3 is TGTGCCAGCAGCCTATCGGGACAGGGGGAAAAACTGTTTTTT. Residues: CASSLSGQGEKLFF.

This clone was counted only a few times. V usage is TRBV5-6 and J usage is TRBJ1-2, with D unresolved. V dropped 0 bases and J dropped 4 bases, with 4 bases sitting between them. CDR1 and CDR2 from the germline V gene are SGHDT and YYEEEE. The CDR3 is 12 amino acids. This CDR3 is CASSLDSYGYTF. The CDR3 bases are TGTGCCAGCAGCTTGGACAGCTATGGCTACACCTTC.

The chain uses TRBV3-1 (or the pseudogene TRBV3-2) and TRBJ2-1; 13 bases fit TRBD2. After removal of 1 base from V and 1 base from J, the junction contained 4 bases not matched to a gene. Germline lookup yields CDR1 LGHDT and CDR2 YNNKEL (reference sequence). The CDR3 runs to 18 residues. In DNA form, the CDR3 reads TGTGCCAGCAGCCAAGTACTAGCGGGGGGGCCGTCCTACAATGAGCAGTTCTTC. Residues: CASSQVLAGGPSYNEQFF.

The gene calls are TRBV5-6 and TRBJ1-2; D not resolved. Between the trimmed V and J ends, which lost 1 base and 0 bases, there was a span of 13 bases. Germline CDR1 reads SGHDT; CDR2 reads YYEEEE. The CDR3 length is 16 residues. This CDR3 is CASSLRLNNPNYGYTF. In DNA form, the CDR3 reads TGTGCCAGCAGCTTGCGTTTGAACAATCCTAACTATGGCTACACCTTC.

This clone appeared a few times. The chain links TRBV2 to TRBJ2-7, with 9 bases matching TRBD1. The CDR3 is made up of 14 amino acids. Germline CDR1 and CDR2: SNHLY and FYNNEI. V lost 9 bases to trimming and J lost 2 bases; unmatched junction nucleotides: 8. The CDR3 region is CASKIQGATYEQYF. CDR3 DNA sequence: TGTGCCAGTAAGATACAGGGGGCGACCTACGAGCAGTACTTC.

This sequence joins TRBV5-1 and TRBJ2-3, with 12 positions matching TRBD1. CDR3 size: 15 residues. The J segment lost 4 bases and the V segment lost 4 bases, leaving 4 bases of the junction unmatched. Looked up from germline, CDR1 is SGHRS and CDR2 is YFSETQ. The CDR3 spells CASSPGQGASDTQYF. The CDR3 DNA reads TGCGCCAGCAGCCCGGGACAGGGGGCTTCAGATACGCAGTATTTT.

J is TRBJ2-1 and V is TRBV7-9; TRBD2 aligns across 9 bases. V lost 6 bases, J lost 5 bases, and 2 bases stayed unmatched. This CDR3 contains 13 residues. Germline V gives CDR1 SEHNR, CDR2 FQNEAQ (reference sequence). CDR3 loop: CASRSGGHNEQFF. The DNA for the CDR3 is TGTGCCAGCAGAAGCGGGGGGCACAATGAGCAGTTCTTC.